This TCR beta chain is from a study of blood T cell repertoires in COVID-19. Study summary: COVID-19 samples collected from the United States, Italy and Spain covered acute and convalescent phases.

The CDR3 runs 14 residues. Looked up from germline, CDR1 is SGHVS and CDR2 is FNYEAQ. Trimming removed 5 bases at V and 5 bases at J, with 15 bases between. The study assigned cohorts using participant-reported clinical history. All recovered Cohort 3 donors got two negative PCRs, got clearance, or saw symptom resolution. In the authors' methods: It was from reference gene primer amplification that nucleated cell counts were estimated. Method: immunoSEQ multiplex PCR; TCRdb's copy keeps in-frame clones and lacks some. V and J calls and clone size follow that table, whereas D and trimming were derived from the DNA. Of 400,000 to 500,000 clones listed, roughly 90% are singletons.

The V and J genes are TRBV7-6 and TRBJ1-1; no firm D call. This TCR was recovered from a woman between 35 and 50 years old who had recovered from COVID-19. Sequenced: PBMCs or T cells enriched from blood (not recorded which). CDR3 region: CASSPREGTTEAFF. The CDR3 DNA reads as TGTGCCAGCAGCCCCCGGGAGGGTACGACTGAAGCTTTCTTT.